This T cell receptor beta chain derives from a study of blood T cell repertoires in COVID-19 (dated by TCRdb to the early 2020s). Regarding the complete study: Samples from collaborators originated in the United States, Italy and Spain and spanned both the acute and convalescent phases of COVID-19. The material from the prospective study consisted of cDNA or gDNA derived from T cells, B-cell-depleted T cells, or PBMCs. Subjects who had been exposed to COVID-19, were actively infected with it, or had recovered from it provided the deeply sampled blood TCRbeta repertoires that made up the dataset. The repertoires were made available in a free public database intended to serve as a resource for research on the immune response to SARS-CoV-2. Samples came from the ongoing ImmuneRACE study (first 160 participants) plus 1,254 subjects from 6 global collaborators. Sample metadata almost always included a de-identified subject ID, COVID-19 status, age in years and sex. HLA class I and class II types, where available, came from metadata supplied by the sample provider rather than from assay-based typing.

The germline V gene encodes CDR1 SGHDN and CDR2 FVKESK. The CDR3 runs 14 residues from the cysteine to the phenylalanine. Here the CDR3 DNA is all that survives: 42 bases in frame from base 1. V trim: 4 bases; J trim: 4 bases; unmatched bases: 2. Remarks on this clone: The specificity of this receptor is unknown. No qualities accompany the bases; no much larger clone lies one base away.

Findings and caveats that apply to the study as a whole: The quantity of clinical and demographic metadata differed by source and by participant and was supplied without curation.

TCRbeta CDR3 regions were amplified from genomic DNA using the immunoSEQ Assay, a bias-controlled multiplex PCR. The published analysis was carried out like this. Nucleated cell counts per sample were estimated from amplification of reference gene primers within the assay. To quantify the absolute abundance of each unique TCRbeta CDR3 rearrangement, sequence reads were collapsed and filtered. Productive Simpson clonality was computed per sample as the square root of Simpson's diversity index over productive rearrangements. TCRdb retrieved this table from immuneACCESS and kept in-frame rearrangements only. Not all clones are present; in checked studies, unresolved V genes account for under half, and no reason is known for the remainder. V and J calls and clone size are those listed in that table; D and trimming were worked out from the DNA. For this sample the table gives some 110,000 clones, of which around 83% were detected only once. 15% of the sample is in the top ten clones.

Whole blood was collected in K2EDTA tubes by collaborating institutions according to the institutions' own protocols. For TCRbeta analysis, collaborators shipped samples as frozen whole blood, isolated PBMCs, or DNA extracted from either of those sample types. Sequencing was carried out using peripheral blood. The rearranged chain carries TRBV14 and TRBJ2-1, with 9 bases aligning to TRBD2. This receptor was obtained from a woman aged 80 or older with acute or convalescent COVID-19. The CDR3 reads CASSLLAGYNEQFF. Here is the DNA: TGTGCCAGCAGCCTACTAGCGGGTTACAATGAGCAGTTCTTC.